The source of this T cell receptor beta chain is a study of blood T cell repertoires in COVID-19. Study details: COVID-19 samples from acute and convalescent phases originated in the United States, Italy and Spain. T cells, B-cell-depleted T cells, or PBMCs supplied cDNA or gDNA.

In the original processing: Amplification of reference gene primers provided the estimated nucleated cell counts. Produced via immunoSEQ multiplex PCR; TCRdb's table is partial and in-frame only. From that table come the V and J calls and clone size; the DNA was used to work out D and trimming. The sample contains roughly 120,000 clones, just over 90% of which appear only once. Germline CDR1 reads LGHNA; CDR2 reads YNFKEQ. This CDR3 has 16 residues. The junction had 9 bases not matched to a gene; V was cut back by 3 bases and J by 4 bases. The receptor's source is a human donor with active COVID-19. The donor label of this sample is uncertain. V is TRBV4-2 and J is TRBJ2-1, with 7 positions matching TRBD1. Sequenced sample: peripheral blood. Here the CDR3 DNA reads TGTGCCAGCAGCCAGCCCAAACAGGGGTCTTACAATGAGCAGTTCTTC. This gives the protein CASSQPKQGSYNEQFF.